A single sample gave rise to the 27 T cell receptor beta chains below, sequenced in a study of neurological immune-mediated disorders. TCRdb recomputed calls from the 5' RACE reads with MiXCR, one row per CDR3 protein. The repertoire holds approximately 58,000 distinct CDR3 sequences, with more than 9.5% as singletons. The sequenced sample was PBMCs. Every receptor here comes from a man aged 55 to 70 in good health.

This clonotype was picked up many times. V and J are TRBV20-1 and TRBJ2-7, with 12 positions matching TRBD2. The CDR3 is 14 amino acids. Germline trimming cut 4 bases from V and 2 bases from J; bases unmatched to any gene: 3. From germline, CDR1 is DFQATT and CDR2 SNEGSKA (reference sequence). CDR3 in amino acids: CSAKPSGGAYEQYF. For the CDR3, the DNA is TGCAGTGCTAAGCCTAGCGGGGGGGCCTACGAGCAGTACTTC.

There are many counts of this clonotype. The chain carries TRBV29-1 and TRBJ2-1, with D maybe TRBD2 (5 bases). Trimming shortened V by 3 bases and J by 9 bases, and 15 bases separated the two germline ends. The CDR3 length is 13 residues. CDR1 is SQVTM, CDR2 ANQGSEA, per germline. The CDR3 DNA reads as TGCAGCGTTGATCCTTCCCCGGGGAGTGAGCAGTTCTTC. Translated: CSVDPSPGSEQFF.

In its sample, this clonotype was seen many times. This chain uses TRBV7-2 with TRBJ2-1; 10 bases fit TRBD1. Per the germline V gene, CDR1 is SGHTA and CDR2 is FQGNSA. J gave up 6 bases and V 5 bases, and 4 bases lay outside the gene matches. This CDR3 is built from 14 residues. Here the CDR3 reads CASSPDRGVNEQFF. The CDR3 DNA sequence: TGTGCCAGCAGCCCGGACAGGGGGGTCAATGAGCAGTTCTTC.

This clonotype has at least ten counts. The chain combines TRBV7-9 with TRBJ1-5; D gene uncertain. Trimming removed 5 bases from V and 5 bases from J, with 13 bases in between. The CDR3 consists of 14 residues. Germline values: CDR1 SEHNR, CDR2 FQNEAQ (reference sequence). The CDR3 protein is CASSPSRVDQPQHF. The CDR3 DNA is TGTGCCAGCAGCCCATCACGGGTAGATCAGCCCCAGCATTTT.

This clonotype was counted many times. The J gene is TRBJ2-1, the V gene TRBV12-3 or TRBV12-4, with TRBD2 identical over 10 bases. The CDR3 loop spans 15 amino acids. The V segment lost 5 bases and the J segment 6 bases; nucleotides outside the gene matches: 7. CDR3 amino acids: CASSTQRGGFNEQFF. The CDR3, as DNA: TGTGCCAGCAGTACCCAGCGGGGGGGCTTCAATGAGCAGTTCTTC.

This clonotype appeared many times. The chain carries TRBV20-1 and TRBJ1-3, with D unclear. Germline V CDR1 and CDR2: DFQATT, SNEGSKA (reference sequence). This CDR3 spans 13 amino acids. V was pared by 0 bases and J by 4 bases, with 7 bases between. The CDR3 is CSARDPKGNTIYF. The CDR3 bases are TGCAGTGCTAGAGATCCGAAAGGAAACACCATATATTTT.

The rearrangement uses TRBV6-1 and TRBJ1-4; D gene unclear. V lost 3 bases, J lost 0 bases, and 11 bases lay in between. This CDR3 has 16 residues. CDR1 and CDR2 from the germline V gene are MNHNS and SASEGT. The CDR3 sequence: CASSEIYSSTNEKLFF. The CDR3 DNA reads as TGTGCCAGCAGTGAGATTTACAGCTCAACTAATGAAAAACTGTTTTTT.

This rearrangement joins TRBV6-6 to TRBJ2-1; tentative D call: TRBD1 (6 bases). The CDR3 extends over 14 amino acids. Germline loops: CDR1 MNHNY, CDR2 SVGAGI (reference sequence). Trimming stripped 7 bases from V and 8 bases from J, with 18 bases between. CDR3: CASTRGSRTDEQFF. CDR3 sequence (DNA): TGTGCCAGCACACGGGGATCCCGGACAGATGAGCAGTTCTTC.

This clonotype has a count of ten or more. The V and J genes are TRBV6-2 or TRBV6-3 and TRBJ2-2; D may match TRBD1 or TRBD2 (5 bases each). Trimming took 3 bases from V and 1 from J, leaving 6 bases between them. The CDR3 spans 14 residues. CDR1 MNHEY and CDR2 SVGEGT come from the germline V gene. As DNA, the CDR3 is TGTGCCAGCAGTTATGGGGGGAACACCGGGGAGCTGTTTTTT. It specifies CASSYGGNTGELFF.

This clonotype was seen repeatedly, ten times or more. V and J are TRBV20-1 and TRBJ1-6; possible D gene TRBD1, 5 bases. V was clipped by 6 bases and J by 9 bases, with 21 bases between them. CDR3 length: 15 amino acids. Germline CDR1 is DFQATT and CDR2 is SNEGSKA (reference sequence). CDR3: CSAPPLGAVSSPLHF. CDR3 bases: TGCAGTGCACCCCCCCTCGGGGCTGTCAGTTCACCCCTCCACTTT.

This clonotype was counted at least ten times. The J gene is TRBJ1-5, the V gene TRBV20-1; 9 nucleotides match TRBD1. There are 14 residues in the CDR3. Looked up from germline, CDR1 is DFQATT and CDR2 is SNEGSKA (reference sequence). Trimming removed 5 bases from V and 6 bases from J; junction bases left unmatched: 8. CDR3 sequence: CSAGSDRGSQPQHF. CDR3 bases: TGCAGTGCTGGCTCGGACAGGGGATCTCAGCCCCAGCATTTT.

Ten or more counts support this clonotype. The rearrangement uses TRBV7-2 and TRBJ2-7; 7 bases map to TRBD1. There are 19 residues in the CDR3. From germline, CDR1 is SGHTA and CDR2 FQGNSA. V lost 3 bases to trimming and J lost 1 base; unmatched junction nucleotides: 18. The CDR3 loop reads CASSLGKDRLPAFSYEQYF. The CDR3, as DNA: TGTGCCAGCAGCTTGGGAAAGGACAGGTTACCCGCTTTTTCCTACGAGCAGTACTTC.

The sample holds many counts of this clonotype. The chain recombines TRBV20-1 with TRBJ1-2, with TRBD1 matching 7 bases. The V gene end was trimmed by 7 bases and the J gene end by 4 bases; junction bases not matched to a gene: 9. Germline V gives CDR1 DFQATT, CDR2 SNEGSKA (reference sequence). The CDR3 totals 13 residues. Here the CDR3 DNA reads TGCAGTGTCCTCAGGGGGGCCAGCTATGGCTACACCTTC. Translation: CSVLRGASYGYTF.

The chain employs TRBV20-1 and TRBJ2-1, with TRBD2 identical over 7 bases. Germline CDR1 reads DFQATT; CDR2 reads SNEGSKA (reference sequence). This CDR3 spans 15 amino acids. Trimming cost V 3 bases and J 4 bases; bases outside gene matches: 9. The chain's CDR3 is CSASGPGGRYNEQFF. DNA for the CDR3: TGCAGTGCTAGTGGGCCGGGGGGACGTTACAATGAGCAGTTCTTC.

This clonotype was seen repeatedly, ten times or more. The gene calls are TRBV20-1 and TRBJ1-4, with D unclear. The CDR3 length is 11 residues. The germline V gene has CDR1 DFQATT and CDR2 SNEGSKA (reference sequence). V gave up 6 bases and J gave up 8 bases, with 10 bases separating them. The CDR3: CSAPIIEKLFF. The DNA for the CDR3 is TGCAGTGCCCCAATAATCGAAAAACTGTTTTTT.

This clonotype was picked up many times. The V gene is TRBV20-1, the J gene TRBJ1-1; 7 bases map to TRBD1. There are 18 residues in the CDR3. V trimming: 5 bases; J trimming: 5 bases; junction bases outside the gene matches: 23. Germline assignment: CDR1 DFQATT and CDR2 SNEGSKA (reference sequence). Written as DNA, the CDR3 is TGCAGTGCTGAGGCTATAGAGGAGGGGGCAGGAGGTGGAACTGAAGCTTTCTTT. Its translation is CSAEAIEEGAGGGTEAFF.

This clonotype was observed at least ten times. J is TRBJ2-5 and V is TRBV7-2; 14 nucleotides agree with TRBD2. Looked up from germline, CDR1 is SGHTA and CDR2 is FQGNSA. Trimming took 3 bases from V and 6 from J; bases not matched to a gene: 3. This CDR3 is 15 amino acids long. The CDR3 nucleotides are TGTGCCAGCAGCTTTGGACTAGCGGGGGGAAAGACCCAGTACTTC. This sequence encodes CASSFGLAGGKTQYF.

There are a few counts of this clonotype. The J gene is TRBJ1-6, the V gene TRBV7-3; D is unresolved. The CDR3 sequence is 15 residues long. Between the trimmed V and J ends, which lost 2 bases and 6 bases, there was a span of 11 bases. The V gene's germline CDR1 is SGHTA and CDR2 FQGTGA. The DNA for the CDR3 is TGTGCCAGCAGCTTACTAGGCCTTGCTAATTCACCCCTCCACTTT. It encodes CASSLLGLANSPLHF.

This clonotype was picked up many times. The CDR3 DNA reads as TGTGCACAAATCGGGCCCTCGGACACCGGGGAGCTGTTTTTT. This sequence encodes CAQIGPSDTGELFF. The V call is TRBV7-9, the J call TRBJ2-2; no clear D gene. Per germline, CDR1 SEHNR and CDR2 FQNEAQ (reference sequence). CDR3 length: 14 residues. Full variable domain (rest looked up from reference TRBV7-9 and TRBJ2-2): DTGVSQNPRHKITKRGQNVTFRCDPISEHNRLYWYRQTLGQGPEFLTYFQNEAQLEKSRLLSDRFSAERPKGSFSTLEIQRTEQGDSAMYLCAQIGPSDTGELFFGEGSRLTVL.

The table lists this clonotype with many counts. The chain carries TRBV3-1 and TRBJ1-1; 8 nucleotides align to TRBD1. Germline V gives CDR1 LGHDT, CDR2 YNNKEL (reference sequence). The CDR3 has 14 residues. Germline trimming cut 4 bases from V and 4 bases from J; bases unmatched to any gene: 5. The CDR3 here is CASSLGQGGTEAFF. In DNA, the CDR3 is TGTGCCAGCAGCCTCGGACAGGGAGGCACTGAAGCTTTCTTT.

This chain links TRBV20-1 with TRBJ2-5, with D unclear. Trimming cost V 1 base and J 2 bases, with 17 bases left between them. The CDR3 spans 16 residues. Germline lookup yields CDR1 DFQATT and CDR2 SNEGSKA (reference sequence). The CDR3 region is CSARVYGETGQETQYF. For the CDR3, the DNA is TGCAGTGCTAGAGTTTATGGCGAAACGGGTCAAGAGACCCAGTACTTC.

This clonotype showed up many times. This rearrangement joins TRBV7-2 to TRBJ1-5; 9 nucleotides line up with TRBD1. Trimming cost V 1 base and J 7 bases; bases outside gene matches: 5. Germline V CDR1 and CDR2: SGHTA, FQGNSA. The CDR3 sequence is 15 residues long. CDR3 loop: CASSLDRGPRQPQHF. CDR3 DNA sequence: TGTGCCAGCAGCTTAGACAGGGGGCCTCGACAGCCCCAGCATTTT.

Concerning this clonotype: Without the conserved terminal phenylalanine or tryptophan, this CDR3 likely stems from a read error. The rearrangement uses TRBV10-3 and TRBJ2-3; 9 bases align to TRBD1. In germline, CDR1 is ENHRY, CDR2 SYGVKD. Losses at the gene ends were 7 bases for V and 3 bases for J; bases not matched to a gene: 8. The CDR3 extends over 15 amino acids. The CDR3, as DNA: TGTGCCATCATGCGACAGGGGGGGAGTACAGATACGCAGTATTGT. Protein product: CAIMRQGGSTDTQYC.

This clonotype was counted at least ten times. J is TRBJ2-7 and V is TRBV9, with D unresolved. Germline assignment: CDR1 SGDLS and CDR2 YYNGEE. V was shortened by 0 bases and J by 2 bases, with 12 bases between the two germline ends. The CDR3 has 15 residues. The CDR3 bases are TGTGCCAGCAGCGTAGCCGCAGGTTTAACCTACGAGCAGTACTTC. Translated: CASSVAAGLTYEQYF. Full variable domain (rest looked up from reference TRBV9 and TRBJ2-7): DSGVTQTPKHLITATGQRVTLRCSPRSGDLSVYWYQQSLDQGLQFLIQYYNGEERAKGNILERFSAQQFPDLHSELNLSSLELGDSALYFCASSVAAGLTYEQYFGPGTRLTVT.

Many counts were recorded for this clonotype. The chain recombines TRBV5-6 with TRBJ2-7; D remains unclear. This CDR3 has 15 residues. V gave up 4 bases and J gave up 5 bases, with 19 bases separating them. Germline lookup yields CDR1 SGHDT and CDR2 YYEEEE. The CDR3 loop is CASSRWALPFHEQYF. CDR3 DNA sequence: TGTGCCAGCAGCCGATGGGCACTCCCCTTTCACGAGCAGTACTTC.

In its sample, this clonotype was seen many times. CDR3 nucleotide sequence: TGCGCCAGCAGCCAAGAGGTGGGGGGGACTTACTTGAACACCATATATTTT. Protein sequence: CASSQEVGGTYLNTIYF. The chain is built from TRBV4-3 and TRBJ1-3, with a possible D match to TRBD1 (5 bases). CDR3 length: 17 residues. The germline V gene has CDR1 LGHNA and CDR2 YSLEER. V lost 0 bases, J lost 7 bases, and 19 bases lay in between.

This clonotype was recorded at least ten times. The chain recombines TRBV7-2 with TRBJ2-1; tentatively, D is TRBD2 (5 bases). The CDR3 runs to 15 residues. The V end was cut by 5 bases, the J end by 10 bases, with 21 bases between. CDR1 SGHTA and CDR2 FQGNSA come from the germline V gene. In nucleotides, the CDR3 is TGTGCCAGCAGCCTAGAGGGTCCTCGGGGTAAGGAGCAGTTCTTC. Its protein is CASSLEGPRGKEQFF.